This T cell receptor beta chain emerged from a study of T-cell reconstitution after alpha-beta-depleted transplantation in children. V was trimmed by 1 base and J by 6 bases, leaving 15 bases between them. The CDR3 has 15 residues. The authors prepared the TCRbeta library with unique molecular identifiers. TCRdb called the PCR reads again in MiXCR, with one record for every CDR3 protein. The table lists approximately 520,000 distinct CDR3 sequences, approximately 32% of them singletons. This sequence joins TRBV12-3 or TRBV12-4 and TRBJ1-1; a possible D gene is TRBD1 (6 bases). The starting material was PBMCs from the stem cell graft donor, obtained from the stem cell graft. This receptor was obtained from a human donor who donated a stem cell graft to a child with aplastic anemia. CDR3 bases: TGTGCCAGCAGTTTAGTTACAGGGCTCGGGTCTGAAGCTTTCTTT. It specifies CASSLVTGLGSEAFF.